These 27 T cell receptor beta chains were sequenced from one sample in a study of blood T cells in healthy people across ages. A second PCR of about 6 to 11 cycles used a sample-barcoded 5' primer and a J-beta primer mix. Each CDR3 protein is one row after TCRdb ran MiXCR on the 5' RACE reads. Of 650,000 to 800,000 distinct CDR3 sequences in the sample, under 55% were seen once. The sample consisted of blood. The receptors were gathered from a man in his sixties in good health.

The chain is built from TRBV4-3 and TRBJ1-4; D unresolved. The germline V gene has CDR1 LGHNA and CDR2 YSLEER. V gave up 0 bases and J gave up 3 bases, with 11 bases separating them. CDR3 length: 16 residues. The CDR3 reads CASSQEPRAANEKLFF. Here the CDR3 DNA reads TGCGCCAGCAGCCAAGAACCCCGGGCAGCTAATGAAAAACTGTTTTTT.

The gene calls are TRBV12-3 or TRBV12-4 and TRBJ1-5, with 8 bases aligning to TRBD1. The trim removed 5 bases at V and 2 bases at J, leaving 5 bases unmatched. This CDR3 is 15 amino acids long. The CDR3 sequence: CASSITGGRNQPQHF. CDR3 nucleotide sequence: TGTGCCAGCAGTATCACAGGGGGACGCAATCAGCCCCAGCATTTT.

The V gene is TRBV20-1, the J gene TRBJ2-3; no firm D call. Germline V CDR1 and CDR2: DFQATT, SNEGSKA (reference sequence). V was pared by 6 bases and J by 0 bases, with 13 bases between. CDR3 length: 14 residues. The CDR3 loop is CSAIAGGSTDTQYF. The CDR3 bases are TGCAGTGCCATAGCTGGCGGCAGCACAGATACGCAGTATTTT.

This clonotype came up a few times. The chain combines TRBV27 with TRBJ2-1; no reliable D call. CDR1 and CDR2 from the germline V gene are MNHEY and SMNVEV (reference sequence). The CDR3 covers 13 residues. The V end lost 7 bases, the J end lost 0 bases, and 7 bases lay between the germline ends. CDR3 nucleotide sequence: TGTGCCAGCACGACTGACTCCTACAATGAGCAGTTCTTC. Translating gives CASTTDSYNEQFF.

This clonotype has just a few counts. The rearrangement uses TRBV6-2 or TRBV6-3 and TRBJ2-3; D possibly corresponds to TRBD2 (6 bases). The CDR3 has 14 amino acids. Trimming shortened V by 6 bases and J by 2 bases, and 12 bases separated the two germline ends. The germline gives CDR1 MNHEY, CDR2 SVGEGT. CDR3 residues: CASSRDSNTDTQYF. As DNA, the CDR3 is TGTGCCAGCAGCCGGGACTCCAACACAGATACGCAGTATTTT.

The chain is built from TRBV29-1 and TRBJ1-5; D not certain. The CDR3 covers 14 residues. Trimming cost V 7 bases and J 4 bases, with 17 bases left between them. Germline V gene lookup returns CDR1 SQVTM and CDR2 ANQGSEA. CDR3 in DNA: TGCAGCGCAGCCCGGACCCTGCGGAATCAGCCCCAGCATTTT. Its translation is CSAARTLRNQPQHF.

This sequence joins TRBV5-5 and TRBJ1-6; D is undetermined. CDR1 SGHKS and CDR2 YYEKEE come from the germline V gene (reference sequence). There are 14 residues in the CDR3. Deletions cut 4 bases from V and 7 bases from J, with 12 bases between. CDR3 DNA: TGTGCCAGCAGCCAGACTAACCTGAATTCACCCCTCCACTTT. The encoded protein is CASSQTNLNSPLHF.

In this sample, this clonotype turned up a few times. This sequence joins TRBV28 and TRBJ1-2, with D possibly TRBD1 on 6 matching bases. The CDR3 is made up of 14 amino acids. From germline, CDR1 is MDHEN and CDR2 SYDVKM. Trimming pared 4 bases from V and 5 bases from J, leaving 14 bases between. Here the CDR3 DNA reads TGTGCCAGCAGTTCCACAGGGTGGGCATATGGCTACACCTTC. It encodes CASSSTGWAYGYTF.

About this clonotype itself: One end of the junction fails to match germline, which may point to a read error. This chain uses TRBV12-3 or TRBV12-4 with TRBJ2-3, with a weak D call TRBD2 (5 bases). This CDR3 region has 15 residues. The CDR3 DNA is TGTGCCAGCAGTAGGAGCGGACTGAGCACAGATATGCAGTATTTT. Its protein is CASSRSGLSTDMQYF.

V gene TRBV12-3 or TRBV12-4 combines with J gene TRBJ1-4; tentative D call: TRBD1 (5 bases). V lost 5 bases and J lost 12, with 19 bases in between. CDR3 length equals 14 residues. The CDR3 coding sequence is TGTGCCAGCAGTCGTGCCGGGACCGTGAAGGAACTGTTTTTT. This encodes CASSRAGTVKELFF.

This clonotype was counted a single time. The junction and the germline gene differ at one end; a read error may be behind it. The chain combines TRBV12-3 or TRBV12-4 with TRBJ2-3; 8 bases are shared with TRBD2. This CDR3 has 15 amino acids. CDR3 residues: CASSLAGTWPDTQYF. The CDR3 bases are TGTGCCAGCAGCTTAGCGGGGACTTGGCCAGATACGCAGTATTTT.

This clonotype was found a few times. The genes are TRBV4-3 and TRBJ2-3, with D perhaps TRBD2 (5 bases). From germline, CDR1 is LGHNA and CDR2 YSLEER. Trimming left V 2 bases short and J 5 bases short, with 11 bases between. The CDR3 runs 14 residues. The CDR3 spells CASSQSGGGDTQYF. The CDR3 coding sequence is TGCGCCAGCAGCCAAAGTGGAGGCGGAGATACGCAGTATTTT.

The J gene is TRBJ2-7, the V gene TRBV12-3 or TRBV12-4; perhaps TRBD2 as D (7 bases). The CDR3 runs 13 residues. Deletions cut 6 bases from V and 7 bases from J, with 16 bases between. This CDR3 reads CASRGAGDNEQYF. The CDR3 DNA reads TGTGCCAGCAGGGGGGCGGGGGACAATGAGCAGTACTTC.

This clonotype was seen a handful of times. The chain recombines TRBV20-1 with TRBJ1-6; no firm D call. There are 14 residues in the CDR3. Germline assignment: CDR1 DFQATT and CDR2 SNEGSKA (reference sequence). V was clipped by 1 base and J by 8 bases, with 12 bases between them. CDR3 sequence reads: CSARVYPLHSPLHF. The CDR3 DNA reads TGCAGTGCTAGAGTCTACCCTCTCCATTCACCCCTCCACTTT.

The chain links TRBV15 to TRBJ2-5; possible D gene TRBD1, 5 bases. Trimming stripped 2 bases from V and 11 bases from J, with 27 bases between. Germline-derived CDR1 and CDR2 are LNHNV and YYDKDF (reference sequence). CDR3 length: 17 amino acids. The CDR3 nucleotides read TGTGCCACCAGCAGAACCTCTCTGGGGCCCTTAGGAAATGAGCAGTACTTC. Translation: CATSRTSLGPLGNEQYF.

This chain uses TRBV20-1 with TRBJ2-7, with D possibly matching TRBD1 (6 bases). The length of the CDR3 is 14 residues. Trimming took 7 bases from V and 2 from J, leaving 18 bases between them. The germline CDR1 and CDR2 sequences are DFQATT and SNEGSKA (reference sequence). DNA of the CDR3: TGCAGTGTAGCCTCAGGGGATCCTCCCTACGAGCAGTACTTC. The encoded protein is CSVASGDPPYEQYF.

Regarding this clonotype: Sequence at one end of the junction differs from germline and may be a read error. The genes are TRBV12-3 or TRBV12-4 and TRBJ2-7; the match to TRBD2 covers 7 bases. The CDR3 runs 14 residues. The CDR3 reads CASRLAGRSYEQYF. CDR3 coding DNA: TGTGCCAGCAGATTAGCGGGCCGATCCTACGAGCAGTACTTC.

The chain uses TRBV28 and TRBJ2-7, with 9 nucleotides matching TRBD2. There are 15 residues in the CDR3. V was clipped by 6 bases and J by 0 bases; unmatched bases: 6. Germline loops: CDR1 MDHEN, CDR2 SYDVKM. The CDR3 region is CASSPIAGASYEQYF. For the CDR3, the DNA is TGTGCCAGCAGCCCTATAGCGGGGGCCTCCTACGAGCAGTACTTC. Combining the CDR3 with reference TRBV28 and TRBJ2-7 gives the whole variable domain DVKVTQSSRYLVKRTGEKVFLECVQDMDHENMFWYRQDPGLGLRLIYFSYDVKMKEKGDIPEGYSVSREKKERFSLILESASTNQTSMYLCASSPIAGASYEQYFGPGTRLTVT.

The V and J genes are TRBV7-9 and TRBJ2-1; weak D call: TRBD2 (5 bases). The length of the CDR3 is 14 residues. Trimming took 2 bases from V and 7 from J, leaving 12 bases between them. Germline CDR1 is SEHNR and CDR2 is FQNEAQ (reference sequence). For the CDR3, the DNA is TGTGCCAGCAGCTTATCGACTCGGAGGAATGAGCAGTTCTTC. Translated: CASSLSTRRNEQFF.

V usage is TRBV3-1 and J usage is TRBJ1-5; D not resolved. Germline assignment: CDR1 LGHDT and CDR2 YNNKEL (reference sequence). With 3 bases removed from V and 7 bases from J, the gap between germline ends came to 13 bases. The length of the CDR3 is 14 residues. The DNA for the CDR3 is TGTGCCAGCAGCCACGCGGACGGCATGCAGCCCCAGCATTTT. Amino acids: CASSHADGMQPQHF.

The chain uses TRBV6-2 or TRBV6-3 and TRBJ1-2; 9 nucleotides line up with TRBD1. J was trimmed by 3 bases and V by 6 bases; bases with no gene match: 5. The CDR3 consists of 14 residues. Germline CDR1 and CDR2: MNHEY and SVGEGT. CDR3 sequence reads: CASSGGTGYYGYTF. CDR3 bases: TGTGCCAGCAGCGGAGGGACAGGGTACTATGGCTACACCTTC.

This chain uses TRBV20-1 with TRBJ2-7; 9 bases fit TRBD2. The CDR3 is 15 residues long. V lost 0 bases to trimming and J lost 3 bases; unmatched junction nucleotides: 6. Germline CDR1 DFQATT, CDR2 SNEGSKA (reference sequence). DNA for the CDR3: TGCAGTGCTAGAGATCGGGCGGGGGGGGGCTACGAGCAGTACTTC. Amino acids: CSARDRAGGGYEQYF.

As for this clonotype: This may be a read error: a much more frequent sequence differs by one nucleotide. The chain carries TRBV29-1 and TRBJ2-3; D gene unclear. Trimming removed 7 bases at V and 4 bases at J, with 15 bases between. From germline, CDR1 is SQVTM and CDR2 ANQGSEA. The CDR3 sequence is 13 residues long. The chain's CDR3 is CSGEVPPADTQYF. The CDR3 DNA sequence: TGCAGCGGTGAGGTCCCCCCCGCAGATACGCAGTATTTT.

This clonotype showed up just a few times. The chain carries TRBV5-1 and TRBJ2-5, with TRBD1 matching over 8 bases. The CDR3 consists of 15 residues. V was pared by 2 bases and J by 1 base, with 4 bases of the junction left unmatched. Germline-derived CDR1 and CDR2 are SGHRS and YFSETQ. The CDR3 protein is CASSFYGQGQETQYF. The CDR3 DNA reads TGCGCCAGCAGCTTTTATGGACAGGGCCAAGAGACCCAGTACTTC.

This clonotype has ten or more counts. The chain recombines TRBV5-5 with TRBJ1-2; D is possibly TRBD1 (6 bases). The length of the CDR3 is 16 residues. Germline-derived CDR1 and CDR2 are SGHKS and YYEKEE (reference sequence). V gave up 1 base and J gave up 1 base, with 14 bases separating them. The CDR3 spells CASSLNSGALNYGYTF. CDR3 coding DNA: TGTGCCAGCAGCTTGAACTCGGGGGCCCTTAACTATGGCTACACCTTC.

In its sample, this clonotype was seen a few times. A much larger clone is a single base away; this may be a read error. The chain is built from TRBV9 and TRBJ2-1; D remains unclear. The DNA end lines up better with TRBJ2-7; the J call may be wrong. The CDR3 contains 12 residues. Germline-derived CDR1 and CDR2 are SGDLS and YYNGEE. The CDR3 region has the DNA TGTGCCAGCAGCGGATCTAATTCTGAGCAGTACTTC. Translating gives CASSGSNSEQYF.

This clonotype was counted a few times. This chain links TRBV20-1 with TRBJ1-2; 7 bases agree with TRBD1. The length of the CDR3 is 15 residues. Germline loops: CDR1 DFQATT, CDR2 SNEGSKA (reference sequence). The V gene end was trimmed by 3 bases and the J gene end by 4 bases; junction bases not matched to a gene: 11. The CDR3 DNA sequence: TGCAGTGCTAGGGATGGTTCAGGGGGATTCTATGGCTACACCTTC. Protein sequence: CSARDGSGGFYGYTF.